This T cell receptor beta chain was retrieved from a study of blood T cell repertoires in COVID-19. Background on the study: Collection of acute and convalescent COVID-19 samples took place in the United States, Italy and Spain. PBMCs, B-cell-depleted T cells, or T cells were the source of the cDNA or gDNA that made up the material.

In the original workflow: Reference gene primer amplification in the assay estimated nucleated cell counts. TCRdb's copy holds only in-frame clones and misses some; the assay was immunoSEQ multiplex PCR. For V, J and clone size, that table is used; D and trimming come from the DNA. The data hold about 130,000 clones, with around 85% observed a single time. This TCR derives from a human donor in a cohort sampled during active COVID-19. The sample comprised peripheral blood.

The CDR3, as DNA: TGCGCCAGCAGCCCGTCCGGGACTAGCTTAAGCACAGATACGCAGTATTTT. Translating gives CASSPSGTSLSTDTQYF. The chain is built from TRBV5-1 and TRBJ2-3; 9 bases are shared with TRBD2. CDR3 size: 17 residues. Germline V gene sequence: CDR1 SGHRS, CDR2 YFSETQ. V gave up 4 bases and J gave up 0 bases; unmatched junction bases: 9.